This T cell receptor beta chain was captured by sequencing in a study of T cell responses to AZD1222 COVID-19 vaccine. Overall study results and limits: No repertoire was sampled before or during the peak T cell response, only after it. Dominant at 160-218 and 743-854, vaccine-associated CD4 TCRs also spanned spike. Nearly half of spike-specific TCRs reportedly target variant regions that are unmutated in the B.1.351 and B.1.1.7 variants. The sample set comprised mostly white British donors with more females, and clonal diversity was possibly underestimated.

The ends were cut back, 1 base at V and 4 bases at J, with 11 bases in the middle. CDR1 and CDR2 from the germline V gene are SGHVS and FQNEAQ. The CDR3 loop spans 14 amino acids. Details on this clone: Its antigen is undetermined.

Clones were read by immunoSEQ multiplex PCR, and TCRdb kept only the in-frame ones, dropping some. The sample has 150,000 to 160,000 clones, about 88% seen once. The sequence came from an adult in good health. The V call is TRBV7-8, the J call TRBJ2-7, with TRBD1 as a possible D gene (5 bases). Sequences were derived from peripheral blood, sampled on day 0 of AZD1222 vaccination. The CDR3 sequence: CASSLGAGRYEQYF. CDR3 in DNA: TGTGCCAGCAGCTTAGGGGCAGGGCGGTACGAGCAGTACTTC. The complete variable domain, with remaining parts taken from reference TRBV7-8 and TRBJ2-7, reads GAGVSQSPRYKVAKRGQDVALRCDPISGHVSLFWYQQALGQGPEFLTYFQNEAQLDKSGLPSDRFFAERPEGSVSTLKIQRTQQEDSAVYLCASSLGAGRYEQYFGPGTRLTVT.